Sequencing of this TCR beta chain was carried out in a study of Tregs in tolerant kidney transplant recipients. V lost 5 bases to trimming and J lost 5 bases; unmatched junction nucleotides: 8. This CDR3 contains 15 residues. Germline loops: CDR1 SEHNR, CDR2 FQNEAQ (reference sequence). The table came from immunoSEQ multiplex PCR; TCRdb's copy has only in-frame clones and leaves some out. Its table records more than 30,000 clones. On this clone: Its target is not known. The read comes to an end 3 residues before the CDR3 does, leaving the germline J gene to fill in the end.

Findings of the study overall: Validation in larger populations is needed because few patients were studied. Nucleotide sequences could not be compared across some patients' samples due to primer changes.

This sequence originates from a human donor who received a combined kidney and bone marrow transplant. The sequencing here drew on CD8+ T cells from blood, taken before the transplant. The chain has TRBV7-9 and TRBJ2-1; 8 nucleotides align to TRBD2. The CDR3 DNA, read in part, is TGTGCCAGCAGCCCCGGACTAGCTGTGGACAATGAG. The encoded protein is CASSPGLAVDNE. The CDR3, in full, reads CASSPGLAVDNEQFF.